The clone carrying this T cell receptor beta chain was found a few times. Its antigen is still unknown. This record comes from a study of glioma-infiltrating T cells. Whole-study results and caveats: Very few CDR3 sequences were shared between tissue and blood. Tissue-blood divergence was below expectation in non-neoplastic patients, above in gliomas.

The V end was cut by 4 bases, the J end by 4 bases, with 12 bases between. This CDR3 spans 14 amino acids. The V gene's germline CDR1 is SGHNT and CDR2 YYREEE (reference sequence). The iRepertoire nested amplicon-rescue multiplex PCR amplified TCR alpha and beta CDR3s from RNA. One-step reverse transcription and amplification started from around 100-400 ng of tissue mRNA or PBMC total RNA. In TCRdb, the multiplex PCR reads were re-called with MiXCR into one record per CDR3 protein. The data show 84,000 or so distinct CDR3 sequences, about 23% seen once. Material for sequencing was glioma tissue, nonneoplastic brain tissue, or PBMCs (not recorded which). The genes are TRBV5-4 and TRBJ2-1, with D uncertain. This TCR was recovered from a human donor with low-grade glioma or glioblastoma, undergoing nonglioma brain surgery, or in good health (not recorded which). The CDR3 loop reads CASSRAGRYNEQFF. CDR3 DNA: TGTGCCAGCAGCCGTGCTGGGCGATACAATGAGCAGTTCTTC.